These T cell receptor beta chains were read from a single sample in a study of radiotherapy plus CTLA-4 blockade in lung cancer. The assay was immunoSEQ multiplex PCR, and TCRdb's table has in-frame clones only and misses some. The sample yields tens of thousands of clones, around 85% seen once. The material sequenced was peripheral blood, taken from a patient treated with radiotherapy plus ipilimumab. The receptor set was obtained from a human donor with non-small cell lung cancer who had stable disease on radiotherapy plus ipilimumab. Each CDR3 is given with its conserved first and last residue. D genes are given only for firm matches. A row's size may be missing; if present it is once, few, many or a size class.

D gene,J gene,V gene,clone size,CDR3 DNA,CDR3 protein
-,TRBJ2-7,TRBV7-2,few,TGTGCCAGCAGCTTAGCTTCGAGCGGGTGGCCCTCCGTCGAGCAGTACTTC,CASSLASSGWPSVEQYF
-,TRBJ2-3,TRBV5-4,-,TGTGCCAGCAGCTTGGGGGCCAGGGGTACCACAGATACGCAGTATTTT,CASSLGARGTTDTQYF
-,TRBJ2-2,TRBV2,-,TGTGCCAGCAGTGAGCTGAGTTCGGTGGGAGTAGGGGGCACCGGGGAGCTGTTTTTT,CASSELSSVGVGGTGELFF
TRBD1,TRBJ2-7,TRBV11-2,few,TGTGCCAGCAGCCCCGGGACAGGGGGAGAGCAGTACTTC,CASSPGTGGEQYF
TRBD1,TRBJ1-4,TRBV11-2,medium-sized,TGTGCCAGCAGCTTAGAGGCAGGGGGTAATGAAAAACTGTTTTTT,CASSLEAGGNEKLFF
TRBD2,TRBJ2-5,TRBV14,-,TGTGCCAGCAGCAAAGACAAGCGGGGGAAGACCCAGTACTTC,CASSKDKRGKTQYF
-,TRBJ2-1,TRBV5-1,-,TGCGCCAGCAGCTTGCTGGACAGATACAATGAGCAGTTCTTC,CASSLLDRYNEQFF
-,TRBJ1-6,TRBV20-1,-,TGCAGTGCGAGTGGGGGGTCACCCCTCCACTTT,CSASGGSPLHF
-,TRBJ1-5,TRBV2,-,TGTGCCAGCAGTGACAGCCTAGGGGGTCAGCCCCAGCATTTT,CASSDSLGGQPQHF
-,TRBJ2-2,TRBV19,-,TGTGCCAGTAGTATAGATTTGGGCCCCGGGGAGCTGTTTTTT,CASSIDLGPGELFF
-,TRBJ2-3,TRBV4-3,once,TGCGCCAGCAGCCAAGACCCAACAGGGACAGATACGCAGTATTTT,CASSQDPTGTDTQYF
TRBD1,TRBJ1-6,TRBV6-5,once,TGTGCCAGCCGGGACAGGGTTGATAATTCACCCCTCCACTTT,CASRDRVDNSPLHF
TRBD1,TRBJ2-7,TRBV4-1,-,TGCGCCAGCAGCCAAGTGGGGACAGGGGGCGATTACGAGCAGTACTTC,CASSQVGTGGDYEQYF
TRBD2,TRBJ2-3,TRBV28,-,TGTGCCAGCAGGGGGGAGGAGCGACTAGCCCGCACAGATACGCAGTATTTT,CASRGEERLARTDTQYF
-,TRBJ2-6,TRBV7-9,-,TGTGCCAGCAGCTACAGGGCTCTGGGGGCCAACGTCCTGACTTTC,CASSYRALGANVLTF
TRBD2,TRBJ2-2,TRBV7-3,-,TGTGCCAGCAGCTCCTACCCGGGACTAGCGGGAGTTGGCACCGGGGAGCTGTTTTTT,CASSSYPGLAGVGTGELFF
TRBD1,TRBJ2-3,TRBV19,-,TGTGCCAGTAGTGCGGGACAGGGAATATCACTTGAATATACGCAGTATTTT,CASSAGQGISLEYTQYF
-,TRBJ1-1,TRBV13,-,TGTGCCAGCAGCCCGAGGACAGTGAACACTGAAGCTTTCTTT,CASSPRTVNTEAFF
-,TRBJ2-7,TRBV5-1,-,TGCGCCAGCAGCTTGGGACAGGATAAGGGCGAGCAGTACTTC,CASSLGQDKGEQYF
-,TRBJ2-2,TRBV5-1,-,TGCGCCAGCAGCTTGGTGGGAGATCCCGGGGAGCTGTTTTTT,CASSLVGDPGELFF
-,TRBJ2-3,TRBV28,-,TGTGCCAGCAGTCTCGTCACAGATACGCAGTATTTT,CASSLVTDTQYF
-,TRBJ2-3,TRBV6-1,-,TGTGCCGTTGGAGGAGTCGGGCCCACAGATACGCAGTATTTT,CAVGGVGPTDTQYF
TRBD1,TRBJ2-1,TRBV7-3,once,TGTGCCAGCGAGCCATCGTCTCCGGGACAGGGTATGATGGGTGAGCAGTTCTTC,CASEPSSPGQGMMGEQFF
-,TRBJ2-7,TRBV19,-,TGTGCCAGTAGTATCGACAGAGCCTCCTACGAGCAGTACTTC,CASSIDRASYEQYF
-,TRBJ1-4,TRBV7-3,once,TGTGCCAGCAGCCAAACCGGGGCAACTAATGAAAAACTGTTTTTT,CASSQTGATNEKLFF
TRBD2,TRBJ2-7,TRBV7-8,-,TGTGCCAGCAGCCAGTTTCTAGCGGGAGGGTACGAGCAGTACTTC,CASSQFLAGGYEQYF
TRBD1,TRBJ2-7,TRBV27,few,TGTGCCAGCGCCGGGACAGGAAACGGTGAGCAGTACTTC,CASAGTGNGEQYF
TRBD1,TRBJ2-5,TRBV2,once,TGTGCCAGCAGACTAAGACAGGGGTCGAGGGAGACCCAGTACTTC,CASRLRQGSRETQYF
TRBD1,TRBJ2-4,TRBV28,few,TGTGCCAGCAGTTTACCCGCAGGGGGCGCGGGCAAAAACATTCAGTACTTC,CASSLPAGGAGKNIQYF
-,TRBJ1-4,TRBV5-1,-,TGCGCCAGCAGTCAAGCAGGCACAAACTCCGGGGGGTATGAAAAACTGTTTTTT,CASSQAGTNSGGYEKLFF
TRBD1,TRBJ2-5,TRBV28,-,TGTGCCAGCAGGATCGACAGGGTTCAAGAGACCCAGTACTTC,CASRIDRVQETQYF
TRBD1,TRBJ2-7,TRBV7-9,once,TGTGCCAGCGGGGGGGACAGGGGAAGCTACGAGCAGTACTTC,CASGGDRGSYEQYF
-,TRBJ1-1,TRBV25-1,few,TGTGCCAGCAGTGAGAGGGGGAAAGCTTTCTTT,CASSERGKAFF
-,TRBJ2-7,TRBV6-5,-,TGTGCCAGCAACAACGCGGGGGCGCGGTACGAGCAGTACTTC,CASNNAGARYEQYF
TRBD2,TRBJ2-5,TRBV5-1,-,TGCGCCAGCAGCTTGGCTAGACTAGCGGCCCAAGAGACCCAGTACTTC,CASSLARLAAQETQYF
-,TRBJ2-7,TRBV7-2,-,TGTGCCAGCAGCTTAGATGCGCGGGAATACGAGCAGTACTTC,CASSLDAREYEQYF
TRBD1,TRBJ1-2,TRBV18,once,TGTGCCAGCGCTGGACAGGGAGACTATGGCTACACCTTC,CASAGQGDYGYTF
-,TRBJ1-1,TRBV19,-,TGTGCCAGTAGGGTTTGGGGGCTGAGAACTGAAGCTTTCTTT,CASRVWGLRTEAFF
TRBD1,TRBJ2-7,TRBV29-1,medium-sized,TGCAGCGTTCTTTACAGGGGAGAGCAGTACTTC,CSVLYRGEQYF